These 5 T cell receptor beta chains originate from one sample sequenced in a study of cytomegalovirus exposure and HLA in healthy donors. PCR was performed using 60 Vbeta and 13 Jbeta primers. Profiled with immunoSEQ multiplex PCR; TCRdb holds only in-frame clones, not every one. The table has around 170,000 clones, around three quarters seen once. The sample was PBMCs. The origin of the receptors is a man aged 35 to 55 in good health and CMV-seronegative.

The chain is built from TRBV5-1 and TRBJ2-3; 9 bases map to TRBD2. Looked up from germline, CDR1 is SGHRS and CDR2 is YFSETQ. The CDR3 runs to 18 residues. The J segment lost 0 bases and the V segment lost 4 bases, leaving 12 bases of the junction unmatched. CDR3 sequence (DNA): TGCGCCAGCAGCCGTGCTTTGGCGGGAGGGATAAGCACAGATACGCAGTATTTT. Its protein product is CASSRALAGGISTDTQYF.

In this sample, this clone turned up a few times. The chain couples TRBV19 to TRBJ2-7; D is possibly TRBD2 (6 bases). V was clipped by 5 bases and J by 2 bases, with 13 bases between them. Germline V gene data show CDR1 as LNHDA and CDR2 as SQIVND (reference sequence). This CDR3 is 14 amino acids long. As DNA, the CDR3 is TGTGCCAGTAGTCAAGGGACTTTGACCTACGAGCAGTACTTC. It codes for CASSQGTLTYEQYF.

The DNA of the CDR3 is TGTGCCGGGAGGGGCACGGACCCCTACGAGCAGTACTTC. Its protein is CAGRGTDPYEQYF. The chain carries TRBV2 and TRBJ2-7, with 7 nucleotides matching TRBD2. The germline CDR1 and CDR2 sequences are SNHLY and FYNNEI. The CDR3 runs 13 residues. V shed 11 bases and J 2 bases; nucleotides not matched to a gene: 9. Full variable domain (remainder filled in from reference TRBV2 and TRBJ2-7): EPEVTQTPSHQVTQMGQEVILRCVPISNHLYFYWYRQILGQKVEFLVSFYNNEISEKSEIFDDQFSVERPDGSNFTLKIRSTKLEDSAMYFCAGRGTDPYEQYFGPGTRLTVT.

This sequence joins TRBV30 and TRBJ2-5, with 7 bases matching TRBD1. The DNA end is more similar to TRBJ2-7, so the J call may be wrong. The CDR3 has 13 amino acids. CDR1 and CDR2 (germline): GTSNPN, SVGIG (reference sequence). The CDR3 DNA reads TGTGCCTGGAGACAGGGGAAATCGTACGAGCAGTACTTC. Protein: CAWRQGKSYEQYF.

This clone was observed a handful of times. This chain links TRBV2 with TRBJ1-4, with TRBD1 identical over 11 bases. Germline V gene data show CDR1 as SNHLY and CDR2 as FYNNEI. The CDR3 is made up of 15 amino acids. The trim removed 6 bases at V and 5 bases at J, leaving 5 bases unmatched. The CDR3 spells CASSERTGGNEKLFF. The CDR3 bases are TGTGCCAGCAGCGAAAGGACAGGGGGCAATGAAAAACTGTTTTTT.